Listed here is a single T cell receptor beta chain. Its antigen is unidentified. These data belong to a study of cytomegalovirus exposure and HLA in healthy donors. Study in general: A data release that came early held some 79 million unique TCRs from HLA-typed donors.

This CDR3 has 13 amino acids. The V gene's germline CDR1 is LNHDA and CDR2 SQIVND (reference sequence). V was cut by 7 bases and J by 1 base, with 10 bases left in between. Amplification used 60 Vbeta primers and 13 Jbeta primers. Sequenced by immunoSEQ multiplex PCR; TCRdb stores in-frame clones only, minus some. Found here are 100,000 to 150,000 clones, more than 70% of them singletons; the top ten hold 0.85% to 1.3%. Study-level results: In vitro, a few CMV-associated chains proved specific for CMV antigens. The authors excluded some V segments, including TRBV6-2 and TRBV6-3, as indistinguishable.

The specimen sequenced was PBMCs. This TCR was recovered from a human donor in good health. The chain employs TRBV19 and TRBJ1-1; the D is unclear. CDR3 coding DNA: TGTGCCAGTAATATGGGAGAGAACACTGAAGCTTTCTTT. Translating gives CASNMGENTEAFF.